The clone carrying this T cell receptor (beta chain) was found a few times. Its antigen is not known. An end of the junction does not agree with germline; a read error may underlie this. TCRdb re-called the reads through MiXCR, storing one row per CDR3 protein. The repertoire consists of 450,000 to 550,000 distinct CDR3 sequences, with approximately 42% occurring once and the leading ten covering around 45%. Per germline, CDR1 MGHRA and CDR2 YSYEKL. The CDR3 has 15 amino acids. This sample is part of a study of T cell repertoires in cytomegalovirus infection. This sequence originates from a human donor in good health (CMV status not recorded). Some clones in this sample may be carry-over from other donors' samples. The sequencing here drew on cultured PBMCs, taken from culture after CMV antigen stimulation. The rearrangement joins TRBV4-1 to TRBJ2-1; 11 bases fit TRBD2. CDR3 in amino acids: CASSPPSGGNNEQFF. The DNA of the CDR3 is TGTGCCAGCAGCCCCCCTAGCGGGGGGAACAATGAGCAGTTCTTC.